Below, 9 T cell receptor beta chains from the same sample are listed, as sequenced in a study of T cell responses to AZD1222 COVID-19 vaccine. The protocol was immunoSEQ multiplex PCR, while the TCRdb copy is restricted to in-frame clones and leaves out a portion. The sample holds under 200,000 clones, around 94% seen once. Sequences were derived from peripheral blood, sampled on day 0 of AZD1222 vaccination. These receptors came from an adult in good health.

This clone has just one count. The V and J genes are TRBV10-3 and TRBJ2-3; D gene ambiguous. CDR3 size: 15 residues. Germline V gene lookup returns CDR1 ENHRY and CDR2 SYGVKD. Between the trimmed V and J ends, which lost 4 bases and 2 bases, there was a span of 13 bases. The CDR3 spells CAISGSAILTDTQYF. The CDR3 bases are TGTGCCATCAGTGGTTCGGCTATCCTCACAGATACGCAGTATTTT.

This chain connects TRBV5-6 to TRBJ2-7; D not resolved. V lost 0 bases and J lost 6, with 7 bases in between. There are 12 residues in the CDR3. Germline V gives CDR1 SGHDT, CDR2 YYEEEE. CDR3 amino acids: CASSLEDFEQYF. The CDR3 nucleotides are TGTGCCAGCAGCTTGGAGGATTTCGAGCAGTACTTC.

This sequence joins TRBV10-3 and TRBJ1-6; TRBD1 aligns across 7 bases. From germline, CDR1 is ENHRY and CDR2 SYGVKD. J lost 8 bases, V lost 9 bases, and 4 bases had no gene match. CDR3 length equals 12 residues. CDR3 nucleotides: TGTGCCATATCAGGGGGGGATTCACCCCTCCACTTT. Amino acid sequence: CAISGGDSPLHF.

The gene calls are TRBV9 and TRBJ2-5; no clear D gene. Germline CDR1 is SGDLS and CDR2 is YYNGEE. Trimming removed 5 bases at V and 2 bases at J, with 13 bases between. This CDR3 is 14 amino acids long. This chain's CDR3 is CASSFQPSQETQYF. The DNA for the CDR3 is TGTGCCAGCAGTTTCCAACCGAGTCAAGAGACCCAGTACTTC.

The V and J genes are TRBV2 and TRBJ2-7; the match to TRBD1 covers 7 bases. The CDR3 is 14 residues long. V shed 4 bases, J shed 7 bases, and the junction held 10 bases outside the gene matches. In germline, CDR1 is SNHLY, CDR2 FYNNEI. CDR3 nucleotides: TGTGCCAGCAGTGGTACCCTCGGGACAGTTGAGCAGTACTTC. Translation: CASSGTLGTVEQYF.

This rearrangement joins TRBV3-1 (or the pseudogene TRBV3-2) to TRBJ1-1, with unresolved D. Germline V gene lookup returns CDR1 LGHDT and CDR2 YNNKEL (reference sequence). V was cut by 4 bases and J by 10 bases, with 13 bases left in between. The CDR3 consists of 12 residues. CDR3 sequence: CASSLGRDGAFF. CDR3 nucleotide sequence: TGTGCCAGCAGCCTAGGACGGGATGGAGCTTTCTTT.

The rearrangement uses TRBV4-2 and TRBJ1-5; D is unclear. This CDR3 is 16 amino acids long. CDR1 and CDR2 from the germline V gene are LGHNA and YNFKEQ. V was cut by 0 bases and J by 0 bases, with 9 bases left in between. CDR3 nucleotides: TGTGCCAGCAGCCAAGAGCTGGTCTATAGCAATCAGCCCCAGCATTTT. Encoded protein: CASSQELVYSNQPQHF.

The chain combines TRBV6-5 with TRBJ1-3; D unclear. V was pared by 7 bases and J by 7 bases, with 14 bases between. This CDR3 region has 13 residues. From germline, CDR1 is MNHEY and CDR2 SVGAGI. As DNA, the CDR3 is TGTGCCAGCACCGAAACGGGGTTGAACACCATATATTTT. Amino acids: CASTETGLNTIYF.

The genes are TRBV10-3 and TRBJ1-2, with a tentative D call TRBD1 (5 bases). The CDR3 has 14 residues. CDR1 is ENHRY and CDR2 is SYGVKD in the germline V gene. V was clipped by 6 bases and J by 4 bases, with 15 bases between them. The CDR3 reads CAISWDRSSYGYTF. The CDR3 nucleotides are TGTGCCATCAGCTGGGACCGAAGTAGCTATGGCTACACCTTC.